These 2 T cell receptor beta chains were sequenced from one sample in a study of graft-versus-host responses after intestinal transplantation. Using immunoSEQ multiplex PCR, the repertoire was profiled, and TCRdb retains in-frame clones only, with some absent. The sample shows about 120,000 clones, around 93% of them seen only once. Their antigens are not known. The sample here was unstimulated CD4+ T cells sorted from spleen or lymph node cells, taken before intestinal transplant. These receptors all come from a human donor who received an intestinal transplant.

The V gene is TRBV7-2, the J gene TRBJ2-3, with TRBD2 identical over 12 bases. V dropped 9 bases and J dropped 2; count of bases not matched to a gene: 3. CDR1 is SGHTA and CDR2 is FQGNSA in the germline V gene. This CDR3 has 14 amino acids. Written as DNA, the CDR3 is TGTGCCAGGGGACTAGCGGGTTACACAGATACGCAGTATTTT. It is translated as CARGLAGYTDTQYF.

The V gene is TRBV27, the J gene TRBJ1-1; 8 positions agree with TRBD1. Trimming took 7 bases from V and 8 from J; bases not matched to a gene: 6. This CDR3 has 12 residues. Per the germline V gene, CDR1 is MNHEY and CDR2 is SMNVEV (reference sequence). In DNA form, the CDR3 reads TGTGCCAGCACTGGGACAGGACTAGAAGCTTTCTTT. Protein: CASTGTGLEAFF.